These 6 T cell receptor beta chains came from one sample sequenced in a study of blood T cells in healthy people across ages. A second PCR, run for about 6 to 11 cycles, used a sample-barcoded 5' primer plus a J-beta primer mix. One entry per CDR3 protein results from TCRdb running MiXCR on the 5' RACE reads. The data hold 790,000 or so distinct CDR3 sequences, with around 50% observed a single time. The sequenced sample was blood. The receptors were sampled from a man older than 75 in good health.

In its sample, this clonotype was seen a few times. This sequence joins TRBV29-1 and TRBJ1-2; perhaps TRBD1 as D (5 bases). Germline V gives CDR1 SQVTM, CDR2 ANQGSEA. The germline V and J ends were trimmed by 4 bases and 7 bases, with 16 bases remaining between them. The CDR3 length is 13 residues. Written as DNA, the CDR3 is TGCAGCGTTGGGGACTGGAGGGGCGCTGGCTACACCTTC. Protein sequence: CSVGDWRGAGYTF.

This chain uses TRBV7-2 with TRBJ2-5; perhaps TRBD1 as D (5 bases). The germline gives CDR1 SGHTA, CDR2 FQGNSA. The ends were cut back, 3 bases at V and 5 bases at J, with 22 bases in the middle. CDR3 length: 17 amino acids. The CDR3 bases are TGTGCCAGCAGCTTTGGAGTCCGGCAGGGCGGATCCGAGACCCAGTACTTC. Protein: CASSFGVRQGGSETQYF.

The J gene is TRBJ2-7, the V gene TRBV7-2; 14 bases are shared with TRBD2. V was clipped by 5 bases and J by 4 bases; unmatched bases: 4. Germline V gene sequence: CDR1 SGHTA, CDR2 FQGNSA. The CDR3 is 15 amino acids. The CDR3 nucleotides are TGTGCCAGCAGCCGACTAGCGGGGGGGCAATACGAGCAGTACTTC. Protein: CASSRLAGGQYEQYF.

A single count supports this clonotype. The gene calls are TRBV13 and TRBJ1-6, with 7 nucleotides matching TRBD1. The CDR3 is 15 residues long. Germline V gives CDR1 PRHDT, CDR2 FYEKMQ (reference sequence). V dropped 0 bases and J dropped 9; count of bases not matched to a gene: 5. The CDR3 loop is CASSLGTGKASPLHF. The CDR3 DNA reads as TGTGCCAGCAGCTTAGGGACAGGGAAGGCTTCACCCCTCCACTTT.

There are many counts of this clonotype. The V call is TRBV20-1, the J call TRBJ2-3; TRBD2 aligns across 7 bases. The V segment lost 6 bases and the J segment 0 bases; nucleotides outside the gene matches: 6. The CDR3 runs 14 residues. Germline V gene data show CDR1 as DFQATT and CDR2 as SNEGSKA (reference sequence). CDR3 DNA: TGCAGTGCCCAGAGGGAGGGAAGCACAGATACGCAGTATTTT. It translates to CSAQREGSTDTQYF.

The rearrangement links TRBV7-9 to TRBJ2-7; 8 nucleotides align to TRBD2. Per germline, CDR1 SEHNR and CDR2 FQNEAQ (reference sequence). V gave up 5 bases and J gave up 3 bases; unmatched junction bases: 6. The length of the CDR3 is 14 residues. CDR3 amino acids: CASSPGGAYYEQYF. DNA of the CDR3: TGTGCCAGCAGCCCCGGGGGGGCATACTACGAGCAGTACTTC.